The entry below describes one T cell receptor (beta chain). Antigen specificity is unknown. The junction had 9 bases not matched to a gene; V was cut back by 7 bases and J by 6 bases. The CDR3 has 14 amino acids. Looked up from germline, CDR1 is SNHLY and CDR2 is FYNNEI. These data belong to a study of cytomegalovirus exposure and HLA in healthy donors. The PCR was carried out with 60 Vbeta primers and 13 Jbeta primers. In the source study's methods: Roughly 10 million shared chains were among approximately 87 million unique TCR beta chains counted in a later analysis. Here immunoSEQ multiplex PCR was the method, and the copy in TCRdb shows in-frame clones only, minus some. V, J and clone size were drawn from that table, and D and trimming were deduced from the DNA. In the table there are about 130,000 clones, approximately 84% of which are singletons. Points from the study as a whole: Per published reports, the classifier diagnosed cytomegalovirus status with high specificity and sensitivity. Presence/absence analyses rested on an assumption that sequencing depth was roughly uniform across donors. HLA allele associations emerged for about 18,000 TCR beta sequences in a later analysis, at 0.05 false discovery rate.

The sample comprised PBMCs. The chain is built from TRBV2 and TRBJ2-1; 7 nucleotides align to TRBD2. This TCR derives from a woman aged 18-35 years in good health and CMV-seronegative. The CDR3 loop is CASTERDDSNEQFF. CDR3 nucleotides: TGTGCCAGCACGGAGCGGGATGACAGCAATGAGCAGTTCTTC.